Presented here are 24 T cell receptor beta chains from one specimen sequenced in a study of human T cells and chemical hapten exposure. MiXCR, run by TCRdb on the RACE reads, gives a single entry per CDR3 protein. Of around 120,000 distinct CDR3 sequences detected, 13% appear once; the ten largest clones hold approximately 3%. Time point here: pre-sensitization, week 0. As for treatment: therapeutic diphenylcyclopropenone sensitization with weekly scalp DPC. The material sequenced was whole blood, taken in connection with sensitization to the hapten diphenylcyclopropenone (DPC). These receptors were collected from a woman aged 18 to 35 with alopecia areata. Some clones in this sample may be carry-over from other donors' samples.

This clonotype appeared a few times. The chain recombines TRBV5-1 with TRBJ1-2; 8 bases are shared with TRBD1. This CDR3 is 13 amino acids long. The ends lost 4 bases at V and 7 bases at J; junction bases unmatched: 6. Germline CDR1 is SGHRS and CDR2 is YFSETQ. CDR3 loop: CASSKTGDLGYTF. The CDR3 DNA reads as TGCGCCAGCAGCAAGACAGGGGACCTTGGCTACACCTTC.

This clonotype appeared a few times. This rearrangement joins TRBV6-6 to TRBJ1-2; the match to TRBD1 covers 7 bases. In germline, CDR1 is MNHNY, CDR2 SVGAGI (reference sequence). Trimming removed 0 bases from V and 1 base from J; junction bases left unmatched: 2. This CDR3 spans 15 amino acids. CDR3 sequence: CASSYSRDSNYGYTF. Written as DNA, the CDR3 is TGTGCCAGCAGTTACTCACGGGACAGTAACTATGGCTACACCTTC.

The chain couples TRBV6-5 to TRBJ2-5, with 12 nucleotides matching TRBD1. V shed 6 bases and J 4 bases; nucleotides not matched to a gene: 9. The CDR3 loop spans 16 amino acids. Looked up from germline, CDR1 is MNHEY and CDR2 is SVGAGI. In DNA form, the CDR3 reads TGTGCCAGCAGCGAGACCCCGGGACAGGGGGCAGAGACCCAGTACTTC. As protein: CASSETPGQGAETQYF.

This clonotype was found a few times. The CDR3 sequence: CASSVASGASTDTQYF. The CDR3 nucleotides read TGTGCCAGCAGCGTAGCTAGCGGTGCTAGCACAGATACGCAGTATTTT. The chain employs TRBV9 and TRBJ2-3, with 7 bases fitting TRBD2. The CDR3 totals 16 residues. Germline V lookup: CDR1 SGDLS, CDR2 YYNGEE. The V and J ends lost 0 bases and 0 bases, in that order; junction bases with no gene match: 4.

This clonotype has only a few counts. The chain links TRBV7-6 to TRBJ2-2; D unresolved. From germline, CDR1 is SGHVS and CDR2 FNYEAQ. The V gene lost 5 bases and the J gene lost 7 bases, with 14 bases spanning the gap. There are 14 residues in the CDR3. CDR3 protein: CASSLRRLSGELFF. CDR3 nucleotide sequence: TGTGCCAGCAGCCTAAGAAGGCTCAGCGGGGAGCTGTTTTTT.

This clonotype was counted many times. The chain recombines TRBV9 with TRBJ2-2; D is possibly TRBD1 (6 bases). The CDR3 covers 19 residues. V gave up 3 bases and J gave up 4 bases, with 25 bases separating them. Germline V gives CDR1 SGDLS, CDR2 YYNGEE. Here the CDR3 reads CASSEGPGHPPWSTGELFF. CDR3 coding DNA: TGTGCCAGCAGCGAGGGGCCGGGACATCCCCCATGGAGCACCGGGGAGCTGTTTTTT.

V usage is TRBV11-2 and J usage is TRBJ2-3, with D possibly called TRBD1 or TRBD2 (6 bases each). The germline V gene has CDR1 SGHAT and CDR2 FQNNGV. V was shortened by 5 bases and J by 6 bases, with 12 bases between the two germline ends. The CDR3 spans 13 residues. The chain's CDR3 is CASSLWGADTQYF. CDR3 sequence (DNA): TGTGCCAGCAGCCTCTGGGGGGCCGATACGCAGTATTTT. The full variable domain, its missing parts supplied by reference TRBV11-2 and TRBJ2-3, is EAGVAQSPRYKIIEKRQSVAFWCNPISGHATLYWYQQILGQGPKLLIQFQNNGVVDDSQLPKDRFSAERLKGVDSTLKIQPAKLEDSAVYLCASSLWGADTQYFGPGTRLTVL.

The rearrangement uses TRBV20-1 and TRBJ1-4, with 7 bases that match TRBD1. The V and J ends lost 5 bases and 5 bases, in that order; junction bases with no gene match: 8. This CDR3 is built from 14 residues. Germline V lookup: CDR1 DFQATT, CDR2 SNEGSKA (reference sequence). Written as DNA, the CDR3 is TGCAGTGCTCCTACAGGGGTCTCAAATGAAAAACTGTTTTTT. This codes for CSAPTGVSNEKLFF.

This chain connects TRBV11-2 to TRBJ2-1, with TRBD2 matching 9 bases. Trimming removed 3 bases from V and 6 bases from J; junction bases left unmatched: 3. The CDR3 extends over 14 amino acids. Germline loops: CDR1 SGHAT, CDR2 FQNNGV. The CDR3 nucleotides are TGTGCCAGCAGCTTTGGGACTAGCATCAATGAGCAGTTCTTC. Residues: CASSFGTSINEQFF. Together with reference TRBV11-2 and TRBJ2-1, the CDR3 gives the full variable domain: EAGVAQSPRYKIIEKRQSVAFWCNPISGHATLYWYQQILGQGPKLLIQFQNNGVVDDSQLPKDRFSAERLKGVDSTLKIQPAKLEDSAVYLCASSFGTSINEQFFGPGTRLTVL.

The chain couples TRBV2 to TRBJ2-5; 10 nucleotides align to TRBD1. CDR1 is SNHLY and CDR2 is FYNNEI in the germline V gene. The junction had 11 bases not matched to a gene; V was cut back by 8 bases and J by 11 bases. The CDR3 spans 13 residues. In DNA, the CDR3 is TGTGCCAGCTCCGCGGGACAGGGGACGGTTCAGTACTTC. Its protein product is CASSAGQGTVQYF.

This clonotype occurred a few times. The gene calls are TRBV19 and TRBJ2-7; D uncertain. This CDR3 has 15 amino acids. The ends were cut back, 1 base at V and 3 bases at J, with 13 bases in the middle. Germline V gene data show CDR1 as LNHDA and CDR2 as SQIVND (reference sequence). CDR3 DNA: TGTGCCAGTAGTATAGTGGCGGATTCAGGCTACGAGCAGTACTTC. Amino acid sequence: CASSIVADSGYEQYF.

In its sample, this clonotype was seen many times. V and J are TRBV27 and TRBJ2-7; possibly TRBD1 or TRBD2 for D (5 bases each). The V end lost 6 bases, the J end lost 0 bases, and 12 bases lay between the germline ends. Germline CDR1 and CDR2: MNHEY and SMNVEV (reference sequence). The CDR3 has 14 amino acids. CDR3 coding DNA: TGTGCCAGCAGACCGGGACGCCACTCCTACGAGCAGTACTTC. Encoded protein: CASRPGRHSYEQYF.

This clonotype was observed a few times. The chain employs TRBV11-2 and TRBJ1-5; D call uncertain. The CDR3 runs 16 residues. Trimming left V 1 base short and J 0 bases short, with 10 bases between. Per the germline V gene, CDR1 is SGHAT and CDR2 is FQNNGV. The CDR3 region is CASSLGKVNSNQPQHF. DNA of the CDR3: TGTGCCAGCAGCTTAGGAAAGGTTAATAGCAATCAGCCCCAGCATTTT. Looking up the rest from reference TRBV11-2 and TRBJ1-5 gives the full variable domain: EAGVAQSPRYKIIEKRQSVAFWCNPISGHATLYWYQQILGQGPKLLIQFQNNGVVDDSQLPKDRFSAERLKGVDSTLKIQPAKLEDSAVYLCASSLGKVNSNQPQHFGDGTRLSIL.

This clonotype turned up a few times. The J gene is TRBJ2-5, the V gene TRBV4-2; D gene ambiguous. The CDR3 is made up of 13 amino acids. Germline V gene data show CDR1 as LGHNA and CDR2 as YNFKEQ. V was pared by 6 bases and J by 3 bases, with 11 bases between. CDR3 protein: CASRLGAKETQYF. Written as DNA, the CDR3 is TGTGCCAGCAGACTCGGCGCCAAAGAGACCCAGTACTTC.

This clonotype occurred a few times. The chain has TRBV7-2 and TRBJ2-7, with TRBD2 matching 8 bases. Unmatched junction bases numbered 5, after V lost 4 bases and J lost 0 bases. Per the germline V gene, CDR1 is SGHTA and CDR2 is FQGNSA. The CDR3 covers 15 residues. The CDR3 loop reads CASSSGLARSYEQYF. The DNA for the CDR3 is TGTGCCAGCAGCTCCGGACTAGCCCGCTCCTACGAGCAGTACTTC. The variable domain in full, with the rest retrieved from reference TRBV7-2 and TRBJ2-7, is GAGVSQSPSNKVTEKGKDVELRCDPISGHTALYWYRQSLGQGLEFLIYFQGNSAPDKSGLPSDRFSAERTGGSVSTLTIQRTQQEDSAVYLCASSSGLARSYEQYFGPGTRLTVT.

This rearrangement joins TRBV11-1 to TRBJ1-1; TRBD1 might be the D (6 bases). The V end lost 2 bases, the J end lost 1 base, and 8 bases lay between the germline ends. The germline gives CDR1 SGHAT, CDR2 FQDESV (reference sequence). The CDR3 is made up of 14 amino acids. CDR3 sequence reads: CASSLSTGNTEAFF. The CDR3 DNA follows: TGTGCCAGCAGCTTATCGACAGGGAACACTGAAGCTTTCTTT.

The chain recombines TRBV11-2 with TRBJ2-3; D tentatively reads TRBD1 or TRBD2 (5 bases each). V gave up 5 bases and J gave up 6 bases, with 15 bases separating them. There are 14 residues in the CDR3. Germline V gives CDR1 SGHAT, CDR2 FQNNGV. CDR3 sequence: CASSPRGSSDTQYF. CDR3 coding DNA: TGTGCCAGCAGCCCGAGGGGCTCTTCCGATACGCAGTATTTT.

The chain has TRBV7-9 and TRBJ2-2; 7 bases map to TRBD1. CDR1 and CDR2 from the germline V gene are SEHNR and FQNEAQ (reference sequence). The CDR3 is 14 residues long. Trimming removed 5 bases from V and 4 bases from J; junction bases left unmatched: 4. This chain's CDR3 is CASSEGTATGELFF. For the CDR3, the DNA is TGTGCCAGCAGCGAAGGGACAGCCACCGGGGAGCTGTTTTTT.

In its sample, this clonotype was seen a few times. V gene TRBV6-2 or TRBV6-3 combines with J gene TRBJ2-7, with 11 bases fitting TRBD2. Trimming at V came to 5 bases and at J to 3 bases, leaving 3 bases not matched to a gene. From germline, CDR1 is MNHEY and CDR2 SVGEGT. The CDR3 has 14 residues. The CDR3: CASSKTSGVYEQYF. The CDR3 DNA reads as TGTGCCAGCAGTAAGACTAGCGGGGTCTACGAGCAGTACTTC.

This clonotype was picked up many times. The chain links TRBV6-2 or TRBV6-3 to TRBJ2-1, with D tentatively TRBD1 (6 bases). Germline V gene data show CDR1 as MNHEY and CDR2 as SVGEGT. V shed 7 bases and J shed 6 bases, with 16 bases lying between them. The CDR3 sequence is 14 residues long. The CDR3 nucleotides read TGTGCCAGCACTTGGGCAGGGGACGGCAATGAGCAGTTCTTC. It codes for CASTWAGDGNEQFF.

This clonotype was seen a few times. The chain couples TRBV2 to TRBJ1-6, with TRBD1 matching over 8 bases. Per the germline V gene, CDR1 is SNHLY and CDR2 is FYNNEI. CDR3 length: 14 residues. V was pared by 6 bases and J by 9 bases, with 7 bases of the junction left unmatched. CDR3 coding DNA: TGTGCCAGCAGGTCGGACAGGGCAGGTTCACCCCTCCACTTT. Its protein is CASRSDRAGSPLHF.

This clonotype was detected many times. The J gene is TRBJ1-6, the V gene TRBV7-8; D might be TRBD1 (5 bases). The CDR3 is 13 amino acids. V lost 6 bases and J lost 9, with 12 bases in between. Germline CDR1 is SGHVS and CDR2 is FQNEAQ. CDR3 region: CASRPGGFSPLHF. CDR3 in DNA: TGTGCCAGCAGACCCGGGGGGTTTTCACCCCTCCACTTT.

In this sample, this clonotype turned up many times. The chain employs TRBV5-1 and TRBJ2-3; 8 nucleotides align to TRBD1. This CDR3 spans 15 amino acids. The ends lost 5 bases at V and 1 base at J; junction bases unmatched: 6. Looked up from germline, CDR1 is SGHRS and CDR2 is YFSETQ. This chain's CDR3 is CASRATGQGTDTQYF. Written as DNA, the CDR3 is TGCGCCAGCAGAGCCACGGGACAGGGCACAGATACGCAGTATTTT.

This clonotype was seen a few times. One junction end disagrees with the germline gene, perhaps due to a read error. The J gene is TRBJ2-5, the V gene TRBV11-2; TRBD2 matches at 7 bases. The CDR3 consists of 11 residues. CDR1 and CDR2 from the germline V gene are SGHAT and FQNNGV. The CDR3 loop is CASSGLSGPLF. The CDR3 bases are TGTGCCAGCAGCGGCCTTAGCGGGCCCCTCTTC.